One T cell receptor beta chain is described in this entry. Its specificity is unknown. This specimen belongs to a study of cytomegalovirus exposure and HLA in healthy donors. The overall study: Among the 400 or so donors who were genotyped, about 79% fell in the genetic ancestry cluster that is associated with self-reported Caucasian donors.

The CDR3 consists of 13 residues. Germline CDR1 reads LNHDA; CDR2 reads SQIVND (reference sequence). V was clipped by 6 bases and J by 5 bases; unmatched bases: 6. Study observations and caveats: Cytomegalovirus status was reportedly diagnosed by the classifier with high specificity and sensitivity. Per a prior analysis, the majority of TCR beta V segments were productive roughly 90% or roughly 30% of the time. Cytomegalovirus-associated TCR beta chains were listed, numbering 150 to 200.

PCR involved 60 Vbeta and 13 Jbeta primers. Sequencing used immunoSEQ multiplex PCR; TCRdb keeps in-frame clones, though not all of them. The sample holds 150,000 to 200,000 clones; 65% to 80% are singletons and the top ten take 0.95% to 1.4%. V is TRBV19 and J is TRBJ2-5; 7 nucleotides line up with TRBD2. The TCR originated in a woman aged 40 to 50 in good health and CMV-seronegative. The source material was PBMCs. Written as DNA, the CDR3 is TGTGCCAGTAGGATACGGGGGGAGGAGACCCAGTACTTC. The encoded protein is CASRIRGEETQYF.